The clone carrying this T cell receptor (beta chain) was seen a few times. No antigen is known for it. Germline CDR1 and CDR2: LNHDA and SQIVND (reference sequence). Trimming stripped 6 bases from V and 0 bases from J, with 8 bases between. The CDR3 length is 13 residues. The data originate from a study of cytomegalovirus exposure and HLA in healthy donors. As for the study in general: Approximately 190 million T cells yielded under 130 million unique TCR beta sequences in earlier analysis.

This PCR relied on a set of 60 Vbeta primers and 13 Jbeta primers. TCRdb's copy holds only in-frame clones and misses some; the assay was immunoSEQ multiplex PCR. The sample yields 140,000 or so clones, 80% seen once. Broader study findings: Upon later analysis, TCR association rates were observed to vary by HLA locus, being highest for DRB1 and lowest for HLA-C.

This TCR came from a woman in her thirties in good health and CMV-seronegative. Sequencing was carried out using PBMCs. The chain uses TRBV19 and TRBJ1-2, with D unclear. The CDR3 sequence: CASRSLANYGYTF. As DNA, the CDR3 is TGTGCCAGTAGATCTCTAGCTAACTATGGCTACACCTTC.